The 6 T cell receptor beta chains below come from one sample, sequenced in a study of blood T cell repertoires in COVID-19. Repertoires were generated with immunoSEQ multiplex PCR, while TCRdb's copy carries only in-frame clones and drops some. The sample lists 35,000 or so clones, 85% to 95% occurring once. Sequenced material: peripheral blood. These receptors came from a man between 60 and 75 years old with active or convalescent COVID-19.

The chain combines TRBV27 with TRBJ2-1; 7 bases match TRBD2. This CDR3 comprises 15 residues. V shed 3 bases and J 6 bases; nucleotides not matched to a gene: 8. Germline V CDR1 and CDR2: MNHEY, SMNVEV (reference sequence). The CDR3 bases are TGTGCCAGCAGTTTGTCGGCGGGAGTTGCCAATGAGCAGTTCTTC. Residues: CASSLSAGVANEQFF.

The chain couples TRBV2 to TRBJ2-1; 8 positions match TRBD1. CDR3 length equals 15 residues. Germline V CDR1 and CDR2: SNHLY, FYNNEI. J gave up 4 bases and V 5 bases, and 7 bases lay outside the gene matches. The CDR3 DNA reads TGTGCCAGCAGTACCGGGACAGGCTTTTACAATGAGCAGTTCTTC. It specifies CASSTGTGFYNEQFF.

This chain connects TRBV28 to TRBJ1-5, with 8 bases fitting TRBD1. Germline V lookup: CDR1 MDHEN, CDR2 SYDVKM. The CDR3 is made up of 14 amino acids. Trimming removed 5 bases from V and 4 bases from J; junction bases left unmatched: 4. CDR3 sequence: CASSPWTGNQPQHF. In DNA form, the CDR3 reads TGTGCCAGCAGTCCCTGGACAGGGAATCAGCCCCAGCATTTT.

The chain employs TRBV18 and TRBJ2-5, with a possible D match to TRBD1 (6 bases). The CDR3 consists of 14 residues. Germline-derived CDR1 and CDR2 are KGHSH and LQKENI. With 5 bases removed from V and 2 bases from J, the gap between germline ends came to 12 bases. For the CDR3, the DNA is TGTGCCAGCTCAGATCGGACAGCTCAAGAGACCCAGTACTTC. This encodes CASSDRTAQETQYF. Filled out from reference TRBV18 and TRBJ2-5, the complete variable domain reads NAGVMQNPRHLVRRRGQEARLRCSPMKGHSHVYWYRQLPEEGLKFMVYLQKENIIDESGMPKERFSAEFPKEGPSILRIQQVVRGDSAAYFCASSDRTAQETQYFGPGTRLLVL.

The chain carries TRBV28 and TRBJ1-5; TRBD1 agrees at 11 bases. The CDR3 totals 17 residues. After removal of 3 bases from V and 1 base from J, the junction contained 5 bases not matched to a gene. The germline gives CDR1 MDHEN, CDR2 SYDVKM. CDR3 loop: CASSFRTGGASNQPQHF. CDR3 nucleotide sequence: TGTGCCAGCAGTTTTAGGACAGGGGGCGCGAGCAATCAGCCCCAGCATTTT.

The V and J genes are TRBV28 and TRBJ2-4; 13 nucleotides line up with TRBD2. J was trimmed by 6 bases and V by 5 bases; bases with no gene match: 7. Germline CDR1 and CDR2: MDHEN and SYDVKM. The CDR3 runs to 16 residues. The CDR3 DNA reads as TGTGCCAGCAGTCAAGGGACTAGCGGGACTTTAAACATTCAGTACTTC. The encoded protein is CASSQGTSGTLNIQYF.